This entry features one T cell receptor (beta chain) sequence. Recruitment covered some 25 US areas and drew participants whose ages spanned about 18 to 95 years. A case of COVID-19 had been met by exposed participants within 2 weeks before study entry. This sample was taken from a study of blood T cell repertoires in COVID-19. Study details: Sources were T cells, B-cell-depleted T cells, or PBMCs; the material itself was cDNA or gDNA.

Measured with immunoSEQ multiplex PCR; TCRdb has only the in-frame clones, and not every one. The sample contains about 370,000 clones, 90% to 95% of which appear only once. Germline V CDR1 and CDR2: KGHSH, LQKENI. V was cut by 4 bases and J by 0 bases, with 9 bases left in between. There are 15 residues in the CDR3. Sequences were obtained from PBMCs or T cells enriched from blood (not recorded which). The rearrangement uses TRBV18 and TRBJ2-2, with D possibly matching TRBD1 (6 bases). The sequence was collected from a woman between 40 and 55 years old who had been exposed to COVID-19. The CDR3 spells CASSRTEANTGELFF. The CDR3 coding sequence is TGTGCCAGCTCACGGACAGAAGCGAACACCGGGGAGCTGTTTTTT.